Below, 24 T cell receptor beta chains from the same sample are listed, as sequenced in a study of T cell responses to AZD1222 COVID-19 vaccine. Generated by immunoSEQ multiplex PCR, the TCRdb table keeps only in-frame clones and is missing some. The table shows fewer than 200,000 clones, with about 91% occurring only once. Sequenced material: peripheral blood, taken 28 days after the second AZD1222 dose. Receptors originate from an adult who received the AZD1222 COVID-19 vaccine.

The chain combines TRBV9 with TRBJ2-2, with 7 bases that match TRBD2. Germline loops: CDR1 SGDLS, CDR2 YYNGEE. The CDR3 spans 15 residues. The trim removed 4 bases at V and 4 bases at J, leaving 7 bases unmatched. The CDR3 DNA is TGTGCCAGCAGCCGGGGGACGGGGGGCACCGGGGAGCTGTTTTTT. Translating it yields CASSRGTGGTGELFF.

V and J are TRBV4-2 and TRBJ2-6, with 11 positions matching TRBD1. Trimming removed 4 bases from V and 4 bases from J; junction bases left unmatched: 9. The V gene's germline CDR1 is LGHNA and CDR2 YNFKEQ. The CDR3 runs to 18 residues. CDR3 residues: CASSPLGQGAPGANVLTF. CDR3 in DNA: TGTGCCAGCAGCCCCCTAGGACAGGGGGCGCCAGGGGCCAACGTCCTGACTTTC.

As regards this clone: This CDR3 is also generated by other DNA sequences in the sample. The chain joins TRBV30 to TRBJ1-2, with TRBD1 as a possible D gene (6 bases). The CDR3 is 13 amino acids. V lost 0 bases and J 4 bases, leaving 9 bases between the germline ends. CDR1 is GTSNPN and CDR2 is SVGIG in the germline V gene (reference sequence). CDR3 region: CAWSVQGSYGYTF. DNA for the CDR3: TGTGCCTGGAGTGTACAGGGCAGCTATGGCTACACCTTC.

The chain carries TRBV7-2 and TRBJ2-1; TRBD2 might be the D (5 bases). The CDR3 runs 13 residues. Per the germline V gene, CDR1 is SGHTA and CDR2 is FQGNSA. Between the trimmed V and J ends, which lost 0 bases and 8 bases, there was a span of 8 bases. The DNA of the CDR3 is TGTGCCAGCAGCTTAGCTCGGGGTTATGAGCAGTTCTTC. It is translated as CASSLARGYEQFF.

The chain couples TRBV7-3 to TRBJ1-2; 8 bases are a match to TRBD1. Trimming took 1 base from V and 8 from J; bases not matched to a gene: 15. This CDR3 has 17 amino acids. Germline V CDR1 and CDR2: SGHTA, FQGTGA. CDR3 nucleotide sequence: TGTGCCAGCAGCTTAATACCGGGACAGGCCAATGTCGGAGGCTACACCTTC. It is translated as CASSLIPGQANVGGYTF.

The chain links TRBV2 to TRBJ2-1; 14 nucleotides match TRBD2. The CDR3 covers 15 residues. CDR1 is SNHLY and CDR2 is FYNNEI in the germline V gene. V gave up 6 bases and J gave up 7 bases; unmatched junction bases: 5. The CDR3: CASRGLAGAANEQFF. The CDR3 DNA follows: TGTGCCAGCAGGGGACTAGCGGGGGCCGCAAATGAGCAGTTCTTC.

This chain joins TRBV24-1 and TRBJ2-1; TRBD1 matches at 7 bases. The CDR3 spans 14 residues. The V gene's germline CDR1 is KGHDR and CDR2 SFDVKD. V shed 5 bases, J shed 8 bases, and the junction held 8 bases outside the gene matches. This chain's CDR3 is CATSGTGDLHEQFF. In nucleotides, the CDR3 is TGTGCCACCAGTGGGACAGGCGACCTCCATGAGCAGTTCTTC.

V usage is TRBV3-1 (or the pseudogene TRBV3-2) and J usage is TRBJ2-7; 8 nucleotides agree with TRBD1. Germline-derived CDR1 and CDR2 are LGHDT and YNNKEL (reference sequence). Losses at the gene ends were 0 bases for V and 0 bases for J; bases not matched to a gene: 4. The CDR3 is 16 residues long. CDR3 sequence: CASSQDGQGSSYEQYF. The CDR3 nucleotides read TGTGCCAGCAGCCAAGATGGACAGGGCTCCTCCTACGAGCAGTACTTC.

This rearrangement joins TRBV2 to TRBJ2-5, with D perhaps matching TRBD1 (6 bases). Germline CDR1 reads SNHLY; CDR2 reads FYNNEI. This CDR3 has 15 residues. V gave up 4 bases and J gave up 2 bases, with 14 bases separating them. CDR3 sequence reads: CASSVSGTLQETQYF. The CDR3 bases are TGTGCCAGCAGTGTATCCGGGACACTGCAAGAGACCCAGTACTTC.

This chain joins TRBV12-3 or TRBV12-4 and TRBJ1-2; 8 nucleotides align to TRBD1. CDR3 size: 13 residues. Unmatched junction bases numbered 5, after V lost 6 bases and J lost 5 bases. The CDR3 loop reads CASSRGQEYGYTF. The CDR3 DNA reads TGTGCCAGCAGCCGGGGACAGGAGTATGGCTACACCTTC.

The J gene is TRBJ2-1, the V gene TRBV30; D tentatively fits TRBD1 or TRBD2 (6 bases each). This CDR3 is 15 amino acids long. The germline V gene has CDR1 GTSNPN and CDR2 SVGIG (reference sequence). Trimming took 8 bases from V and 4 from J, leaving 21 bases between them. In DNA form, the CDR3 reads TGTGCCGACCCCTTGGGGGGCGCGGGGTACAATGAGCAGTTCTTC. Translation: CADPLGGAGYNEQFF.

This clone was observed a handful of times. This chain joins TRBV5-1 and TRBJ1-1; TRBD1 might be the D (5 bases). Germline V gene sequence: CDR1 SGHRS, CDR2 YFSETQ. V gave up 4 bases and J gave up 4 bases, with 11 bases separating them. The CDR3 covers 13 residues. CDR3 DNA sequence: TGCGCCAGCAGCATGACGGGGGGCACTGAAGCTTTCTTT. It encodes CASSMTGGTEAFF.

Note on this clone: The sample has other DNA sequences that encode this CDR3 too. The gene calls are TRBV25-1 and TRBJ2-7, with D unclear. The CDR3 has 11 residues. The germline gives CDR1 MGHDK, CDR2 SYGVNS. V lost 4 bases to trimming and J lost 3 bases, with 4 bases between them. CDR3 residues: CASSGFYEQYF. In DNA, the CDR3 is TGTGCCAGCAGTGGGTTCTACGAGCAGTACTTC.

The chain recombines TRBV28 with TRBJ2-7; tentatively, D is TRBD1 (5 bases). Trimming cost V 8 bases and J 6 bases, with 20 bases left between them. CDR1 and CDR2 (germline): MDHEN, SYDVKM. This CDR3 contains 14 residues. The CDR3 DNA reads as TGTGCCAGCTATAAGGGGTCGAGGCGCTCCGAGCAGTACTTC. It yields the protein CASYKGSRRSEQYF.

The chain links TRBV29-1 to TRBJ1-2, with unresolved D. The CDR3 is made up of 13 amino acids. Trimming cost V 6 bases and J 1 base, with 12 bases left between them. Germline lookup yields CDR1 SQVTM and CDR2 ANQGSEA. The CDR3 loop is CSVAPQINYGYTF. In nucleotides, the CDR3 is TGCAGCGTGGCCCCGCAAATTAACTATGGCTACACCTTC. The full variable domain, with the rest looked up from reference TRBV29-1 and TRBJ1-2, is SAVISQKPSRDICQRGTSLTIQCQVDSQVTMMFWYRQQPGQSLTLIATANQGSEATYESGFVIDKFPISRPNLTFSTLTVSNMSPEDSSIYLCSVAPQINYGYTFGSGTRLTVV.

This clone appeared a few times. This sequence joins TRBV12-3 or TRBV12-4 and TRBJ1-1; a possible D gene is TRBD1 (5 bases). Trimming removed 6 bases at V and 2 bases at J, with 10 bases between. There are 13 residues in the CDR3. The CDR3 nucleotides read TGTGCCAGCAGGTGGGACGCCAACACTGAAGCTTTCTTT. It codes for CASRWDANTEAFF.

This clone was detected a few times. CDR3 coding DNA: TGTGCCAGCAGTGAATTGGGGGACCCAATAGATGGCTACACCTTC. Amino acid sequence: CASSELGDPIDGYTF. V usage is TRBV25-1 and J usage is TRBJ1-2; TRBD1 is a possible D gene (5 bases). Germline V lookup: CDR1 MGHDK, CDR2 SYGVNS. This CDR3 region has 15 residues. V was shortened by 1 base and J by 6 bases, with 15 bases between the two germline ends.

As concerns this clone: Different DNA sequences within this sample yield the same CDR3. The V gene is TRBV2, the J gene TRBJ2-5, with 8 bases identical to TRBD1. With 4 bases clipped from V and 5 bases from J, the junction kept 0 bases outside the gene matches. CDR1 is SNHLY and CDR2 is FYNNEI in the germline V gene. This CDR3 spans 12 amino acids. The CDR3 here is CASSGTGETQYF. The CDR3 DNA is TGTGCCAGCAGTGGGACAGGGGAGACCCAGTACTTC.

This rearrangement joins TRBV6-1 to TRBJ1-5; possible D gene TRBD1, 6 bases. From germline, CDR1 is MNHNS and CDR2 SASEGT. This CDR3 spans 14 amino acids. The V end was cut by 2 bases, the J end by 7 bases, with 12 bases between. This CDR3 reads CASSERWQGQPQHF. CDR3 bases: TGTGCCAGCAGTGAAAGATGGCAGGGGCAGCCCCAGCATTTT.

This clone was recorded once. V and J are TRBV12-3 or TRBV12-4 and TRBJ2-5; D is ambiguous. This CDR3 has 12 amino acids. Trimming pared 5 bases from V and 5 bases from J, leaving 9 bases between. In DNA form, the CDR3 reads TGTGCCAGCAGTGAGGTACGGGAGACCCAGTACTTC. Amino acids: CASSEVRETQYF.

This clone occurred once. This chain's CDR3 is CASSEAQGVWGSEAFF. CDR3 coding DNA: TGTGCCAGCAGTGAAGCGCAAGGGGTTTGGGGATCTGAAGCTTTCTTT. This rearrangement joins TRBV6-1 to TRBJ1-1; perhaps TRBD1 as D (5 bases). V lost 0 bases to trimming and J lost 6 bases, with 17 bases between them. Germline CDR1 reads MNHNS; CDR2 reads SASEGT. CDR3 size: 16 residues.

This clone appeared once. J is TRBJ1-5 and V is TRBV28; tentative D call: TRBD1 (6 bases). CDR3 length equals 14 residues. Germline values: CDR1 MDHEN, CDR2 SYDVKM. V dropped 2 bases and J dropped 7 bases, with 12 bases sitting between them. CDR3 DNA sequence: TGTGCCAGCAGTTTAGGGGGGCCGCGCCAGCCCCAGCATTTT. It yields the protein CASSLGGPRQPQHF.

V and J are TRBV28 and TRBJ2-4; 7 bases are shared with TRBD1. The CDR3 has 19 amino acids. V shed 3 bases, J shed 5 bases, and the junction held 19 bases outside the gene matches. Per the germline V gene, CDR1 is MDHEN and CDR2 is SYDVKM. The CDR3 nucleotides read TGTGCCAGCAGTTTCAGTCCTTTGGGCGTCTCCGGGACAGAAAACATTCAGTACTTC. Its translation: CASSFSPLGVSGTENIQYF. Filled out from reference TRBV28 and TRBJ2-4, the complete variable domain reads DVKVTQSSRYLVKRTGEKVFLECVQDMDHENMFWYRQDPGLGLRLIYFSYDVKMKEKGDIPEGYSVSREKKERFSLILESASTNQTSMYLCASSFSPLGVSGTENIQYFGAGTRLSVL.

This chain joins TRBV13 and TRBJ2-7; D is undetermined. The CDR3 totals 14 residues. CDR1 is PRHDT and CDR2 is FYEKMQ in the germline V gene (reference sequence). V dropped 4 bases and J dropped 3 bases, with 13 bases sitting between them. CDR3 coding DNA: TGTGCCAGCAGCTCCAACCCCCCGTTCTACGAGCAGTACTTC. This encodes CASSSNPPFYEQYF.